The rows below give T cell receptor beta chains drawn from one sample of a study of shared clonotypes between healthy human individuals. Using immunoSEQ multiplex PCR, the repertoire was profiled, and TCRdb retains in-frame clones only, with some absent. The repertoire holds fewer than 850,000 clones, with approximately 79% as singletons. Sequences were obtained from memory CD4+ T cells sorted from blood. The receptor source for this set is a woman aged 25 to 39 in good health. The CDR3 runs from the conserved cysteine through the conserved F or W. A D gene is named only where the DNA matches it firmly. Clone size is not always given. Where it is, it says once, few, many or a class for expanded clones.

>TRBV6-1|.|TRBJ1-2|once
CASSDVTGQSHYGYTF
TGTGCCAGCAGTGATGTCACGGGGCAGAGCCACTATGGCTACACCTTC
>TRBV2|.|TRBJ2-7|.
CASSGSTAYEQYF
TGTGCCAGCAGTGGGTCCACGGCCTACGAGCAGTACTTC
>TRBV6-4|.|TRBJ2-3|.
CASSEQGGTDTQYF
TGTGCCAGCAGTGAGCAAGGTGGCACAGATACGCAGTATTTT
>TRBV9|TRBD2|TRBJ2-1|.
CASSVGLAGAGEQFF
TGTGCCAGCAGCGTGGGACTAGCGGGAGCGGGTGAGCAGTTCTTC
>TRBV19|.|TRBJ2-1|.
CASMSLSPYNEQFF
TGTGCCAGTATGTCCCTAAGCCCTTACAATGAGCAGTTCTTC
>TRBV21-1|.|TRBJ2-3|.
CASSKSGLRSAVSGITDTQYF
TGTGCCAGCAGCAAATCCGGTCTGCGTTCTGCGGTCAGCGGGATCACAGATACGCAGTATTTT
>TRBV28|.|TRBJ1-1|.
CASSFDSEAFF
TGTGCCAGCAGTTTCGACAGTGAAGCTTTCTTT
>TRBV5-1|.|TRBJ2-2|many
CASSLNPLENTGELFF
TGCGCCAGCAGCTTGAACCCTTTAGAGAACACCGGGGAGCTGTTTTTT
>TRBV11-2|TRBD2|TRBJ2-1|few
CASSFLRGLGEFF
TGTGCCAGCAGCTTCCTCCGGGGACTAGGGGAGTTCTTC
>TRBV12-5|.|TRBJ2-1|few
CASGPYREPYNEQFF
TGTGCTAGTGGTCCCTATCGGGAGCCCTACAATGAGCAGTTCTTC
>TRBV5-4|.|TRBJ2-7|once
CASSLLGTPGYEQYF
TGTGCCAGCAGCTTGCTCGGGACTCCAGGCTACGAGCAGTACTTC
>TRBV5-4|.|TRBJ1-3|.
CASSLGRSGSGNTIYF
TGTGCCAGCAGCTTGGGCAGGAGCGGTTCTGGAAACACCATATATTTT
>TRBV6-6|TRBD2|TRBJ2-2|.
CASTASGTGGGELFF
TGTGCCAGCACGGCTAGCGGGACCGGGGGAGGGGAGCTGTTTTTT
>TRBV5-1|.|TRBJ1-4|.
CASSAGSGNEKLFF
TGCGCCAGCAGCGCTGGTTCGGGTAATGAAAAACTGTTTTTT
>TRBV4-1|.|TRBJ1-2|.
CASSQGGVGYTF
TGCGCCAGCAGCCAAGGGGGGGTTGGCTACACCTTC
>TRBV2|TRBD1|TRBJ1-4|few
CASRADRREKLFF
TGTGCCAGCAGAGCGGACAGGCGTGAAAAACTGTTTTTT
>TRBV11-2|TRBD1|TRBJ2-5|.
CASSGTGKETQYF
TGTGCCAGCAGCGGGACAGGCAAAGAGACCCAGTACTTC
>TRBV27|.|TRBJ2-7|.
CASSPRRLTYEQYF
TGTGCCAGCAGTCCCAGGCGGTTAACCTACGAGCAGTACTTC
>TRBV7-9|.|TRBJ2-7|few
CASSFDGTSYEQYF
TGTGCCAGCAGCTTCGATGGGACGTCCTACGAGCAGTACTTC
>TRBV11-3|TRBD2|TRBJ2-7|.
CASSTTGTSMREQYF
TGTGCCAGCAGCACAACCGGGACTAGTATGCGCGAGCAGTACTTC
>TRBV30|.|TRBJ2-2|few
CAWSREGNTGELFF
TGTGCCTGGAGCCGCGAGGGAAACACCGGGGAGCTGTTTTTT
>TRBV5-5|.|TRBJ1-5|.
CASSLLGRSNQPQHF
TGTGCCAGCAGCTTGTTGGGGCGGAGCAATCAGCCCCAGCATTTT